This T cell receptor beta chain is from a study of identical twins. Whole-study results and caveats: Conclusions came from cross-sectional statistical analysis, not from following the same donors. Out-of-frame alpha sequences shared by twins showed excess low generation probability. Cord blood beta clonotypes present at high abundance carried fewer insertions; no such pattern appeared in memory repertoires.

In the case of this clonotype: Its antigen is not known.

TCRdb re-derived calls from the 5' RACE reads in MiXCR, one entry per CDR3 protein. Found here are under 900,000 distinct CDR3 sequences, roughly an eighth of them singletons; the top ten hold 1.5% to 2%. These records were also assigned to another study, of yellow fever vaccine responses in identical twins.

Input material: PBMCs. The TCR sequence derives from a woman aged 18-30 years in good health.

The CDR3 spells CASSTTLSGGSGDTQYF. The CDR3 DNA is TGTGCCAGCAGTACGACCCTGAGCGGGGGTAGTGGAGATACGCAGTATTTT. The rearrangement joins TRBV6-1 to TRBJ2-3, with 8 bases identical to TRBD2. This CDR3 contains 17 residues. Germline V CDR1 and CDR2: MNHNS, SASEGT. V lost 5 bases and J lost 5; bases outside the gene matches: 15.